The source of this T cell receptor beta chain is a study of identical twins. The germline V and J ends were trimmed by 8 bases and 4 bases, with 11 bases remaining between them. CDR1 ENHRY and CDR2 SYGVKD come from the germline V gene. This CDR3 comprises 12 residues. For this clonotype: Its specificity is unknown.

TCRdb itself ran the 5' RACE reads through MiXCR, one entry per CDR3 protein. The data contain fewer than 800,000 distinct CDR3 sequences, just over 7% of them singletons. Study-level findings and limits: Beta clonotypes that were abundant in cord blood contained fewer insertions, a pattern absent from memory repertoires. Part of the zero-insertion signal could reflect confounding by invariant MAIT and iNKT cells. Twin sharing of out-of-frame TCR alpha was underestimated by models in monozygotic pairs.

The sample was also reused in another study, on yellow fever vaccine responses in identical twins. From that report: Reports say the vaccine T cell response in twins looked partly convergent and partly personalized.

The chain employs TRBV10-3 and TRBJ1-2; D ambiguous. The TCR sequence derives from a woman under 30 in good health. The sample comprised PBMCs. The CDR3 sequence is CAIPWGSYGYTF. The CDR3 nucleotides read TGTGCCATCCCATGGGGTTCCTATGGCTACACCTTC.